This is a list of T cell receptor beta chains from one sample in a study of cytomegalovirus exposure and HLA in healthy donors. Only in-frame clones appear in the TCRdb table, and some are missing; sequencing was by immunoSEQ multiplex PCR. The data contain about 130,000 clones, around 80% of them singletons. Specimen: PBMCs. The receptor source for this set is a man younger than 40 in good health and CMV-seronegative. Both conserved end residues are trimmed from each CDR3.

V gene,J gene,CDR3 protein
TRBV7-8,TRBJ2-1,ASSLDHGGGSYNEQF
TRBV6-6,TRBJ1-3,ASSPSGTGNTIY
TRBV19,TRBJ2-1,ASSIRVTSGDNEQF
TRBV7-9,TRBJ2-3,ASSKRTGGLRETDTQY
TRBV6-1,TRBJ1-1,ASSAVRTGVGTEAF
TRBV19,TRBJ1-2,ASSRGQGNYGYT
TRBV5-4,TRBJ2-7,ASSWGGTSSYEQY
TRBV7-8,TRBJ2-7,ASSLGTGEQY
TRBV5-8,TRBJ2-5,ASSLTTTQETQY
TRBV5-1,TRBJ2-2,ASSSGLGNTGELF
TRBV29-1,TRBJ2-7,SVPNPTGDYEQY
TRBV4-2,TRBJ2-5,ASSQAYQRGPGETQY
TRBV7-9,TRBJ1-2,ASSRYRDTNNYGYT
TRBV28,TRBJ2-7,ASSLLTGGTYEQY
TRBV28,TRBJ2-1,ASRHRGILYNEQF
TRBV7-8,TRBJ1-2,ASSLRDSNYGYT
TRBV7-2,TRBJ1-4,ASSWRHRGVGEKLF
TRBV4-3,TRBJ2-1,ASSQSLDNEQF
TRBV5-1,TRBJ2-7,ASSPALQGWSYEQY
TRBV6-1,TRBJ2-3,ASTHRGGTDTQY
TRBV19,TRBJ2-7,ASSPPRDRGDLEQY
TRBV18,TRBJ1-2,ASSRDREDGYT
TRBV27,TRBJ2-3,ASSFTGTSGSIDTQY